The 28 T cell receptor beta chains in this list originate from one sample, sequenced in a study of CD8 T cells in Susac syndrome. RNA amounts of roughly 0.5 to 1 ug underwent reverse transcription with random hexamers. TCRdb re-called the immunoSEQ multiplex PCR reads through MiXCR, storing one row per CDR3 protein. The repertoire consists of 180,000 or so distinct CDR3 sequences, with 95% occurring once and the leading ten covering around 0.1%. The specimen sequenced was CD4+ T cells from PBMCs. The receptors were sampled from a human donor in good health.

J is TRBJ2-1 and V is TRBV20-1, with 9 nucleotides matching TRBD2. J was trimmed by 4 bases and V by 6 bases; bases with no gene match: 13. CDR1 DFQATT and CDR2 SNEGSKA come from the germline V gene (reference sequence). There are 16 residues in the CDR3. The CDR3, as DNA: TGCAGTGCGGTAGATGCGGGGGGGCCGATTTACAATGAGCAGTTCTTC. Encoded protein: CSAVDAGGPIYNEQFF.

This rearrangement joins TRBV15 to TRBJ1-2; D ambiguous. Germline CDR1 LNHNV, CDR2 YYDKDF (reference sequence). The CDR3 is 14 residues long. Trimming pared 0 bases from V and 6 bases from J, leaving 11 bases between. The CDR3 DNA reads TGTGCCACCAGCAGAGAGGCAGTGAGGGATGGCTACACCTTC. Amino acids: CATSREAVRDGYTF.

The rearrangement joins TRBV12-3 or TRBV12-4 to TRBJ2-7; D is possibly TRBD1 (6 bases). V lost 2 bases to trimming and J lost 0 bases, with 8 bases between them. This CDR3 is built from 14 residues. The DNA for the CDR3 is TGTGCCAGCAGTTTAAGGGGGACCTCCTACGAGCAGTACTTC. It encodes CASSLRGTSYEQYF.

The genes are TRBV25-1 and TRBJ1-2, with a possible D match to TRBD1 (5 bases). The CDR3 is 16 amino acids. Germline V gives CDR1 MGHDK, CDR2 SYGVNS. Trimming removed 1 base at V and 4 bases at J, with 16 bases between. This CDR3 reads CASSESSPGGGYGYTF. The CDR3 DNA reads TGTGCCAGCAGTGAATCTTCACCTGGCGGGGGCTATGGCTACACCTTC.

The chain joins TRBV20-1 to TRBJ2-5, with D possibly being TRBD2 (6 bases). This CDR3 has 16 amino acids. The V gene lost 1 base and the J gene lost 4 bases, with 19 bases spanning the gap. Germline V lookup: CDR1 DFQATT, CDR2 SNEGSKA (reference sequence). Here the CDR3 reads CSARGGFGGWGETQYF. The DNA of the CDR3 is TGCAGTGCTAGAGGAGGTTTTGGAGGGTGGGGAGAGACCCAGTACTTC.

The chain has TRBV11-2 and TRBJ2-1, with D hard to call. The ends were cut back, 1 base at V and 3 bases at J, with 16 bases in the middle. This CDR3 comprises 17 residues. The germline CDR1 and CDR2 sequences are SGHAT and FQNNGV. CDR3 residues: CASSLALGSLIYNEQFF. The DNA for the CDR3 is TGTGCCAGCAGCTTAGCCCTCGGTAGCCTAATCTACAATGAGCAGTTCTTC.

Only one count was recorded for this clonotype. This chain joins TRBV12-3 or TRBV12-4 and TRBJ2-4; TRBD2 matches 8 bases. After removal of 6 bases from V and 7 bases from J, the junction contained 8 bases not matched to a gene. The CDR3 totals 14 residues. CDR3 nucleotide sequence: TGTGCCAGCAGCTCCGGGGGGGCCGGGAACATTCAGTACTTC. The encoded protein is CASSSGGAGNIQYF.

The chain combines TRBV6-6 with TRBJ2-4; D is unclear. Germline-derived CDR1 and CDR2 are MNHNY and SVGAGI (reference sequence). The CDR3 loop spans 13 amino acids. The V and J ends lost 5 bases and 6 bases respectively, with 11 bases between them. CDR3 protein: CASSLPGLNIQYF. CDR3 nucleotide sequence: TGTGCCAGCAGTCTTCCCGGATTAAACATTCAGTACTTC.

This rearrangement joins TRBV7-9 to TRBJ1-2; 8 bases map to TRBD1. V gave up 2 bases and J gave up 0 bases; unmatched junction bases: 14. The V gene's germline CDR1 is SEHNR and CDR2 FQNEAQ (reference sequence). This CDR3 has 19 amino acids. CDR3 residues: CASSLPGGFSGQANYGYTF. DNA of the CDR3: TGTGCCAGCAGCTTACCCGGGGGTTTTTCGGGACAGGCTAACTATGGCTACACCTTC. Combining the CDR3 with reference TRBV7-9 and TRBJ1-2 gives the whole variable domain DTGVSQNPRHKITKRGQNVTFRCDPISEHNRLYWYRQTLGQGPEFLTYFQNEAQLEKSRLLSDRFSAERPKGSFSTLEIQRTEQGDSAMYLCASSLPGGFSGQANYGYTFGSGTRLTVV.

This rearrangement joins TRBV30 to TRBJ2-1; 8 positions match TRBD2. This CDR3 is 13 amino acids long. Trimming at V came to 3 bases and at J to 9 bases, leaving 7 bases not matched to a gene. CDR1 and CDR2 (germline): GTSNPN, SVGIG (reference sequence). Here the CDR3 reads CAWRISGRSEQFF. The CDR3 DNA follows: TGTGCCTGGAGGATAAGCGGGAGAAGTGAGCAGTTCTTC. Using reference TRBV30 and TRBJ2-1 for the parts outside the CDR3, the full variable domain is SQTIHQWPATLVQPVGSPLSLECTVEGTSNPNLYWYRQAAGRGLQLLFYSVGIGQISSEVPQNLSASRPQDRQFILSSKKLLLSDSGFYLCAWRISGRSEQFFGPGTRLTVL.

The chain is built from TRBV20-1 and TRBJ1-1; the match to TRBD1 covers 7 bases. Looked up from germline, CDR1 is DFQATT and CDR2 is SNEGSKA (reference sequence). The CDR3 contains 13 residues. The ends lost 5 bases at V and 5 bases at J; junction bases unmatched: 8. CDR3 DNA: TGCAGTGCTGAAACAGGGGTTCGGACTGAAGCTTTCTTT. Encoded protein: CSAETGVRTEAFF.

V and J are TRBV18 and TRBJ1-2; D remains ambiguous. The germline V gene encodes CDR1 KGHSH and CDR2 LQKENI. Between the trimmed V and J ends, which lost 2 bases and 7 bases, there was a span of 11 bases. The CDR3 runs 13 residues. CDR3 sequence: CASSPAGFGGYTF. The CDR3 nucleotides are TGTGCCAGCTCACCAGCGGGGTTTGGTGGCTACACCTTC.

V gene TRBV24-1 combines with J gene TRBJ2-1, with 7 bases aligning to TRBD1. Germline-derived CDR1 and CDR2 are KGHDR and SFDVKD. This CDR3 spans 15 amino acids. The V and J ends lost 2 bases and 7 bases, in that order; junction bases with no gene match: 7. The CDR3: CATSDSWGQRNEQFF. The CDR3 nucleotides are TGTGCCACCAGTGATTCTTGGGGACAGAGGAATGAGCAGTTCTTC.

The genes are TRBV7-2 and TRBJ2-1, with 7 bases lining up with TRBD2. After removal of 2 bases from V and 10 bases from J, the junction contained 20 bases not matched to a gene. The germline CDR1 and CDR2 sequences are SGHTA and FQGNSA. The CDR3 sequence is 18 residues long. Written as DNA, the CDR3 is TGTGCCAGCAGCTTATATCCCACCGCGAGGGAGGGCCGCGTCGAGCAGTTCTTC. This encodes CASSLYPTAREGRVEQFF.

The V gene is TRBV12-5, the J gene TRBJ2-1, with D unclear. Trimming removed 0 bases at V and 10 bases at J, with 4 bases between. The germline gives CDR1 LGHNT, CDR2 FRNRAP. The CDR3 runs to 11 residues. CDR3 bases: TGTGCTAGTGGTTTGGTAGGCGAGCAGTTCTTC. Translation gives CASGLVGEQFF.

The gene calls are TRBV28 and TRBJ2-1, with 7 bases matching TRBD1. Germline V CDR1 and CDR2: MDHEN, SYDVKM. Trimming removed 10 bases from V and 2 bases from J; junction bases left unmatched: 8. The CDR3 length is 14 residues. As DNA, the CDR3 is TGTGCCATCGCTAAGGGGGCTGCCTACAATGAGCAGTTCTTC. It yields the protein CAIAKGAAYNEQFF.

This clonotype was seen only a few times. V is TRBV3-1 and J is TRBJ2-3; D not resolved. The V end lost 1 base, the J end lost 6 bases, and 2 bases lay between the germline ends. This CDR3 has 11 residues. Germline V gene sequence: CDR1 LGHDT, CDR2 YNNKEL (reference sequence). The CDR3 bases are TGTGCCAGCAGCCAAGGGGATACGCAGTATTTT. Its translation is CASSQGDTQYF.

This chain uses TRBV30 with TRBJ1-2, with 11 bases identical to TRBD1. CDR3 length: 15 residues. CDR1 and CDR2 from the germline V gene are GTSNPN and SVGIG (reference sequence). Losses at the gene ends were 7 bases for V and 4 bases for J; bases not matched to a gene: 11. CDR3: CASGTGGGWAYGYTF. CDR3 sequence (DNA): TGTGCCTCCGGGACAGGGGGTGGTTGGGCCTATGGCTACACCTTC.

This rearrangement joins TRBV6-1 to TRBJ2-5, with a possible D match to TRBD2 (6 bases). From germline, CDR1 is MNHNS and CDR2 SASEGT. With 6 bases removed from V and 2 bases from J, the gap between germline ends came to 19 bases. The CDR3 consists of 16 residues. CDR3 region: CASRRRREPSQETQYF. The CDR3 DNA follows: TGTGCCAGCAGGAGACGGCGGGAACCCTCACAAGAGACCCAGTACTTC.

The chain employs TRBV29-1 and TRBJ2-1; perhaps TRBD2 as D (8 bases). Germline V gene sequence: CDR1 SQVTM, CDR2 ANQGSEA. V shed 4 bases and J shed 6 bases, with 19 bases lying between them. There are 15 residues in the CDR3. CDR3: CSVVEGASGSNEQFF. Here the CDR3 DNA reads TGCAGCGTTGTCGAGGGGGCAAGCGGGAGCAATGAGCAGTTCTTC.

The chain combines TRBV29-1 with TRBJ2-3; no firm D call. Germline loops: CDR1 SQVTM, CDR2 ANQGSEA. With 4 bases removed from V and 2 bases from J, the gap between germline ends came to 10 bases. The CDR3 consists of 13 residues. This chain's CDR3 is CSVGRRDTDTQYF. For the CDR3, the DNA is TGCAGCGTTGGGCGGCGCGACACAGATACGCAGTATTTT.

The genes are TRBV20-1 and TRBJ2-5, with 9 bases that match TRBD1. V dropped 0 bases and J dropped 3; count of bases not matched to a gene: 5. This CDR3 comprises 15 residues. Germline assignment: CDR1 DFQATT and CDR2 SNEGSKA (reference sequence). The CDR3 protein is CSARDFRQGEETQYF. DNA for the CDR3: TGCAGTGCTAGAGATTTCAGACAGGGGGAAGAGACCCAGTACTTC.

The chain has TRBV15 and TRBJ2-5, with D uncertain. CDR3 size: 12 residues. Germline loops: CDR1 LNHNV, CDR2 YYDKDF (reference sequence). Deletions cut 3 bases from V and 2 bases from J, with 4 bases between. This CDR3 is CATSREQETQYF. The DNA of the CDR3 is TGTGCCACCAGCAGGGAGCAAGAGACCCAGTACTTC.

The V gene is TRBV18, the J gene TRBJ1-5, with TRBD1 as a possible D gene (5 bases). CDR1 is KGHSH and CDR2 is LQKENI in the germline V gene. V shed 6 bases and J shed 4 bases, with 13 bases lying between them. This CDR3 is built from 14 residues. CDR3 sequence: CASSGTLSNQPQHF. CDR3 sequence (DNA): TGTGCCAGCTCCGGGACTCTCAGTAATCAGCCCCAGCATTTT.

This chain connects TRBV6-5 to TRBJ2-5; tentatively, D is TRBD1 (5 bases). Trimming pared 6 bases from V and 2 bases from J, leaving 16 bases between. The length of the CDR3 is 15 residues. Germline V gene lookup returns CDR1 MNHEY and CDR2 SVGAGI. CDR3 in DNA: TGTGCCAGCAGACCAGCGTGGGGCCCGCAAGAGACCCAGTACTTC. Protein: CASRPAWGPQETQYF.

The chain uses TRBV7-2 and TRBJ2-1; D might be TRBD2 (7 bases). The CDR3 consists of 15 residues. The germline V and J ends were trimmed by 5 bases and 6 bases, with 17 bases remaining between them. Germline V gives CDR1 SGHTA, CDR2 FQGNSA. CDR3 protein: CASSIRGATVNEQFF. The CDR3 bases are TGTGCCAGCAGCATCCGGGGGGCCACTGTCAATGAGCAGTTCTTC.

The chain links TRBV12-3 or TRBV12-4 to TRBJ1-1; D remains ambiguous. The V gene lost 5 bases and the J gene lost 5 bases, with 12 bases spanning the gap. The CDR3 consists of 13 residues. CDR3 nucleotides: TGTGCCAGCAGTAACCACAAGGGTACTGAAGCTTTCTTT. Amino acids: CASSNHKGTEAFF.

Here the CDR3 DNA reads TGCGCCAGCAGCCCTAGTCCGGGTTACTTCTATGGCTACACCTTC. It is translated as CASSPSPGYFYGYTF. The chain is built from TRBV4-1 and TRBJ1-2, with D hard to call. CDR1 and CDR2 from the germline V gene are MGHRA and YSYEKL. Trimming left V 4 bases short and J 4 bases short, with 16 bases between. The CDR3 is 15 amino acids.